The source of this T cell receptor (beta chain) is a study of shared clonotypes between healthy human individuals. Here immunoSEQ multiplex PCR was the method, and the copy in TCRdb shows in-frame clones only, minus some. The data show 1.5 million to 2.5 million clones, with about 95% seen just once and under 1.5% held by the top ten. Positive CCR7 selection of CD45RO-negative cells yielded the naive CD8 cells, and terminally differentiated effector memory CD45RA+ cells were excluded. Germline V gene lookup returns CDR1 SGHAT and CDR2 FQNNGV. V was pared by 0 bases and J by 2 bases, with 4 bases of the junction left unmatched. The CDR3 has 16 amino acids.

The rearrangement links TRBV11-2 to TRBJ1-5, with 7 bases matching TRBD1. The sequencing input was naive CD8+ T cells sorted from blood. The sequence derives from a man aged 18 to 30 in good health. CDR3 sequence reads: CASSLEGGRGNQPQHF. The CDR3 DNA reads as TGTGCCAGCAGCTTAGAAGGGGGCCGGGGCAATCAGCCCCAGCATTTT.